This entry concerns a single T cell receptor (beta chain). Original data processing: Nucleated cell counts were estimated from reference gene primer amplification. TCRdb keeps only in-frame clones here, not all; method: immunoSEQ multiplex PCR. The V and J calls and the clone size are those of that table, but D and trimming were determined from the DNA. Of 180,000 or so clones listed, more than 70% are singletons. This CDR3 region has 16 residues. The germline V gene has CDR1 MDHEN and CDR2 SYDVKM. The V and J ends lost 5 bases and 9 bases, in that order; junction bases with no gene match: 11. This specimen belongs to a study of blood T cell repertoires in COVID-19. Across the study: Some COVID-19 samples were acute and others convalescent; all came from the United States, Italy and Spain. T cells, B-cell-depleted T cells, or PBMCs provided the cDNA or gDNA that served as material.

The receptor comes from a woman younger than 45 with acute or convalescent COVID-19. Sequenced sample: peripheral blood. This chain links TRBV28 with TRBJ2-1; TRBD1 aligns across 12 bases. CDR3 coding DNA: TGTGCCAGCAGTCGCCCGGGACAGGGGGCCGTTTTTGAGCAGTTCTTC. This sequence encodes CASSRPGQGAVFEQFF.